A single sample is the source of the 14 T cell receptor beta chains below, sequenced in a study of CD8 T cells in Susac syndrome. Random hexamers were used to reverse transcribe the RNA input (roughly 0.5 to 1 ug). From the immunoSEQ multiplex PCR reads, TCRdb called clonotypes with MiXCR, one entry per CDR3 protein. Of around 200,000 distinct CDR3 sequences listed, 95% are singletons. Sample: CD4+ T cells from PBMCs. The receptors were gathered from a human donor with multiple sclerosis.

This sequence joins TRBV27 and TRBJ2-5, with D possibly being TRBD2 (7 bases). Germline V gives CDR1 MNHEY, CDR2 SMNVEV (reference sequence). Trimming took 6 bases from V and 6 from J, leaving 17 bases between them. This CDR3 spans 14 amino acids. CDR3: CASSLWGGQKTQYF. The DNA of the CDR3 is TGTGCCAGCAGCCTTTGGGGGGGCCAGAAGACCCAGTACTTC.

The V gene is TRBV29-1, the J gene TRBJ1-1; no definite D call. This CDR3 contains 13 residues. Germline-derived CDR1 and CDR2 are SQVTM and ANQGSEA. Trimming took 8 bases from V and 4 from J, leaving 17 bases between them. CDR3 protein: CSPLWGGLTEAFF. For the CDR3, the DNA is TGCAGCCCGCTATGGGGAGGGCTCACTGAAGCTTTCTTT.

The chain combines TRBV5-1 with TRBJ1-1; 11 bases line up with TRBD1. Looked up from germline, CDR1 is SGHRS and CDR2 is YFSETQ. Germline trimming cut 4 bases from V and 4 bases from J; bases unmatched to any gene: 3. CDR3 length: 14 residues. CDR3 region: CASSRDRGTTEAFF. The CDR3 DNA follows: TGCGCCAGCAGCAGGGACAGGGGGACCACTGAAGCTTTCTTT. Based on the CDR3 plus reference TRBV5-1 and TRBJ1-1, the full variable domain is KAGVTQTPRYLIKTRGQQVTLSCSPISGHRSVSWYQQTPGQGLQFLFEYFSETQRNKGNFPGRFSGRQFSNSRSEMNVSTLELGDSALYLCASSRDRGTTEAFFGQGTRLTVV.

The rearrangement links TRBV5-1 to TRBJ1-2; D uncertain. Germline lookup yields CDR1 SGHRS and CDR2 YFSETQ. The CDR3 totals 12 residues. V dropped 5 bases and J dropped 8 bases, with 13 bases sitting between them. The CDR3 coding sequence is TGCGCCAGCAGGGAGGGTACGAACGGCTACACCTTC. Residues: CASREGTNGYTF.

The chain couples TRBV20-1 to TRBJ2-7; D is unclear. This CDR3 is built from 15 residues. Per germline, CDR1 DFQATT and CDR2 SNEGSKA (reference sequence). V gave up 0 bases and J gave up 3 bases, with 15 bases separating them. The CDR3 nucleotides are TGCAGTGCTAGAGATTTAGGGCAGATGGTCTACGAGCAGTACTTC. It specifies CSARDLGQMVYEQYF.

In its sample, this clonotype was seen once. The V and J genes are TRBV9 and TRBJ2-2; a weak D match, TRBD2 (5 bases). The CDR3 contains 14 residues. CDR1 and CDR2 from the germline V gene are SGDLS and YYNGEE. Trimming stripped 2 bases from V and 7 bases from J, with 12 bases between. The chain's CDR3 is CASSVETGNGELFF. The CDR3 DNA sequence: TGTGCCAGCAGCGTCGAAACGGGGAACGGGGAGCTGTTTTTT.

V and J are TRBV30 and TRBJ1-2, with D unresolved. Trimming pared 0 bases from V and 3 bases from J, leaving 11 bases between. There are 14 residues in the CDR3. Germline CDR1 reads GTSNPN; CDR2 reads SVGIG (reference sequence). The CDR3 region is CAWSVVGPHYGYTF. CDR3 nucleotide sequence: TGTGCCTGGAGTGTAGTAGGGCCGCACTATGGCTACACCTTC.

The V and J genes are TRBV9 and TRBJ2-4, with a possible D match to TRBD2 (5 bases). Per the germline V gene, CDR1 is SGDLS and CDR2 is YYNGEE. The V gene lost 8 bases and the J gene lost 0 bases, with 27 bases spanning the gap. The CDR3 spans 19 residues. Written as DNA, the CDR3 is TGTGCCAGGGGGTATGAGGGTGACGACTATCCCCTAGCCAAAAACATTCAGTACTTC. It translates to CARGYEGDDYPLAKNIQYF.

This chain joins TRBV5-4 and TRBJ2-7; possibly TRBD1 for D (5 bases). The CDR3 spans 12 residues. Trimming pared 0 bases from V and 9 bases from J, leaving 10 bases between. CDR1 and CDR2 (germline): SGHNT, YYREEE (reference sequence). In DNA, the CDR3 is TGTGCCAGCAGCTTGGACAGGAACGGGCAGTACTTC. Its translation is CASSLDRNGQYF.

Only one count was recorded for this clonotype. The V call is TRBV5-1, the J call TRBJ2-1, with D maybe TRBD2 (6 bases). The CDR3 sequence is 15 residues long. CDR1 SGHRS and CDR2 YFSETQ come from the germline V gene. V gave up 5 bases and J gave up 0 bases, with 12 bases separating them. Here the CDR3 DNA reads TGCGCCAGCAGGCGGGACTCCGACTCCTACAATGAGCAGTTCTTC. This sequence encodes CASRRDSDSYNEQFF.

This clonotype was counted once. The chain couples TRBV30 to TRBJ1-6; 9 nucleotides line up with TRBD1. The germline CDR1 and CDR2 sequences are GTSNPN and SVGIG (reference sequence). The CDR3 totals 13 residues. With 4 bases clipped from V and 6 bases from J, the junction kept 1 base outside the gene matches. The CDR3 DNA reads as TGTGCCTGGAAACAGGGGGCTAATTCACCCCTCCACTTT. This encodes CAWKQGANSPLHF.

This chain joins TRBV20-1 and TRBJ2-7, with 11 bases fitting TRBD2. Losses at the gene ends were 5 bases for V and 5 bases for J; bases not matched to a gene: 8. The CDR3 runs to 14 residues. Germline V gene sequence: CDR1 DFQATT, CDR2 SNEGSKA (reference sequence). CDR3 residues: CSAGKTSGANEQYF. In DNA, the CDR3 is TGCAGTGCTGGGAAGACTAGCGGGGCGAACGAGCAGTACTTC.

The chain links TRBV27 to TRBJ2-5; TRBD1 or TRBD2 may be the D gene (5 bases each). CDR1 MNHEY and CDR2 SMNVEV come from the germline V gene (reference sequence). The CDR3 totals 15 residues. Trimming removed 2 bases from V and 5 bases from J, with 15 bases in between. The CDR3 loop is CASSLNDGARETQYF. DNA of the CDR3: TGTGCCAGCAGTTTAAACGACGGGGCGCGGGAGACCCAGTACTTC.

The chain employs TRBV20-1 and TRBJ2-5; 14 bases agree with TRBD2. CDR1 and CDR2 from the germline V gene are DFQATT and SNEGSKA (reference sequence). The CDR3 is 15 residues long. The junction had 4 bases not matched to a gene; V was cut back by 6 bases and J by 1 base. The CDR3 region is CSADGTSGGQETQYF. The DNA for the CDR3 is TGCAGTGCGGACGGGACTAGCGGGGGCCAAGAGACCCAGTACTTC.